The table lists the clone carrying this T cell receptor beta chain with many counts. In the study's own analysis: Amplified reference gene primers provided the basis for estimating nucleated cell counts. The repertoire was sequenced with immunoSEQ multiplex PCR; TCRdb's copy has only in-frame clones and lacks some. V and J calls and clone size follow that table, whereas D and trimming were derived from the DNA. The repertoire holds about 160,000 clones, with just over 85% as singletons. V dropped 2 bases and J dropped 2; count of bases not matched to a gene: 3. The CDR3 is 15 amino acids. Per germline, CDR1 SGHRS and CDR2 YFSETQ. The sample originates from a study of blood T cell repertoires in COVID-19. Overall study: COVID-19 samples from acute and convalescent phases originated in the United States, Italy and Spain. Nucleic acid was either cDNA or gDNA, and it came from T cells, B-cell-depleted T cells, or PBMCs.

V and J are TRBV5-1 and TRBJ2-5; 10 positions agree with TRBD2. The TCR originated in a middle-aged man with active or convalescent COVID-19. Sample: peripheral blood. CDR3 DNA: TGCGCCAGCAGCTTAACTAGCGGGGCTCAAGAGACCCAGTACTTC. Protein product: CASSLTSGAQETQYF.